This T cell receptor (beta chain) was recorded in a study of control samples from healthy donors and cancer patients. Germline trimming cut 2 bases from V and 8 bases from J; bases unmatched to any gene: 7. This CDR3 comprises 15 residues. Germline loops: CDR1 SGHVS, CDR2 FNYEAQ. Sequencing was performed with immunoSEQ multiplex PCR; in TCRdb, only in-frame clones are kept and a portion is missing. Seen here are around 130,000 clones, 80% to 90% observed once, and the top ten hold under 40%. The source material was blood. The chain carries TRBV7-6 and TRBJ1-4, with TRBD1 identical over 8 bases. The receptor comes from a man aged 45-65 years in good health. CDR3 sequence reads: CASSLPGQDLEKLFF. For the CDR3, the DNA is TGTGCCAGCAGCTTACCGGGACAGGACCTGGAAAAACTGTTTTTT.